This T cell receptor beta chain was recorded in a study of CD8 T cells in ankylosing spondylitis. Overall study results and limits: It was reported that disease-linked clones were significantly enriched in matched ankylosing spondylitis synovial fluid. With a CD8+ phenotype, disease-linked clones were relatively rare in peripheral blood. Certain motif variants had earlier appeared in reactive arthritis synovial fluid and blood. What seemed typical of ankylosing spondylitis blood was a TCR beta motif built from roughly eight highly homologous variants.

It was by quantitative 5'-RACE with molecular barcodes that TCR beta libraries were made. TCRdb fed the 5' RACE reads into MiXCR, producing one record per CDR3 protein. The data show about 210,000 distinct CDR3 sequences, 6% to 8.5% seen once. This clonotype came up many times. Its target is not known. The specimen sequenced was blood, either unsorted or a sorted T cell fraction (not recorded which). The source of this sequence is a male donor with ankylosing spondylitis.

Here the CDR3 DNA reads TGTGCCAGCAGTCCCACTAGCGGGGGTTTATACGAGCAGTACTTC. It encodes CASSPTSGGLYEQYF. The rearrangement links TRBV6-1 to TRBJ2-7, with 11 nucleotides matching TRBD2. Germline loops: CDR1 MNHNS, CDR2 SASEGT. The CDR3 contains 15 residues. V was pared by 5 bases and J by 4 bases, with 7 bases of the junction left unmatched.